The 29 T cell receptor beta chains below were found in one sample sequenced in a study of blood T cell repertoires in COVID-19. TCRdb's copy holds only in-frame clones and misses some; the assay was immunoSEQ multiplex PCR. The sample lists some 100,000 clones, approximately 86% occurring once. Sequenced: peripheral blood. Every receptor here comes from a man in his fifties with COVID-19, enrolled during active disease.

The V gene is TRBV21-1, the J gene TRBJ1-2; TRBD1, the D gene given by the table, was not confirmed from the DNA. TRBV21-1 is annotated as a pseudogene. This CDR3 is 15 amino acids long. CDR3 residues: CASSNGTATNYGYTF. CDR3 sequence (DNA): TGTGCCAGCAGCAATGGGACAGCCACCAACTATGGCTACACCTTC.

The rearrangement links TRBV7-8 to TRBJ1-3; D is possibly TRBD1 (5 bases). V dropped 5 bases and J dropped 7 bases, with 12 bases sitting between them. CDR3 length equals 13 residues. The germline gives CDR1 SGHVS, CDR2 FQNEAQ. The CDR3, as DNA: TGTGCCAGCAGCGAAAGACAGATGAACACCATATATTTT. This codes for CASSERQMNTIYF.

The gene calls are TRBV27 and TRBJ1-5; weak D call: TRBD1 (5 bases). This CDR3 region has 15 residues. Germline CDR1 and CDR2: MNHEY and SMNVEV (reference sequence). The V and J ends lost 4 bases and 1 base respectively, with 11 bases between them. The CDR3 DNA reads TGTGCCAGCAGTTGGCAGGGATTCAGCAATCAGCCCCAGCATTTT. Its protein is CASSWQGFSNQPQHF.

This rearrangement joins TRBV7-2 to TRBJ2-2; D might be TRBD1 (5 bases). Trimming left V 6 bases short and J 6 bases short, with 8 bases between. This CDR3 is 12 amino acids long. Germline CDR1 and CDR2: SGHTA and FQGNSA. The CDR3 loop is CASSTRAGELFF. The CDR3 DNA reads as TGTGCCAGCAGTACCAGGGCCGGGGAGCTGTTTTTT. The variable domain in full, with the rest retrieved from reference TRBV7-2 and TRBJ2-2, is GAGVSQSPSNKVTEKGKDVELRCDPISGHTALYWYRQSLGQGLEFLIYFQGNSAPDKSGLPSDRFSAERTGGSVSTLTIQRTQQEDSAVYLCASSTRAGELFFGEGSRLTVL.

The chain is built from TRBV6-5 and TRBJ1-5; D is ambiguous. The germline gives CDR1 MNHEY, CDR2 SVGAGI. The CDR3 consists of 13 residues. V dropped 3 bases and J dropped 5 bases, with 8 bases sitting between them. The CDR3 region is CASSYTVYQPQHF. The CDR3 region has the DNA TGTGCCAGCAGTTATACGGTTTATCAGCCCCAGCATTTT.

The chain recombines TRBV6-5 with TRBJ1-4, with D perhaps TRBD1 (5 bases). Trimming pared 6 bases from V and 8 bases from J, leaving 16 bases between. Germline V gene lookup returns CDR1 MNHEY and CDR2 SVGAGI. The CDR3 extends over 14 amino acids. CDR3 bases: TGTGCCAGCAGAGGACACGGCCGAGACGAAAAACTGTTTTTT. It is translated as CASRGHGRDEKLFF.

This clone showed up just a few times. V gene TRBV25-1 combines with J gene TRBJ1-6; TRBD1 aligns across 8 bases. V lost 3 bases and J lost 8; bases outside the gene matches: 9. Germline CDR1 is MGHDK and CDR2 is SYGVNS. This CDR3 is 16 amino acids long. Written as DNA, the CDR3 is TGTGCCAGCAGTGAGGGGACAGGCATCAGGGATTCACCCCTCCACTTT. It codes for CASSEGTGIRDSPLHF.

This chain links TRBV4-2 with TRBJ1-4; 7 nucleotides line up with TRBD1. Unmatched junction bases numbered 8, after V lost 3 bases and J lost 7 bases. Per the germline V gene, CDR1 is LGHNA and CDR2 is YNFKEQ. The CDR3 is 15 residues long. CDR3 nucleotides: TGTGCCAGCAGCCAGGACGGGACAGAGGGTGAAAAACTGTTTTTT. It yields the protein CASSQDGTEGEKLFF.

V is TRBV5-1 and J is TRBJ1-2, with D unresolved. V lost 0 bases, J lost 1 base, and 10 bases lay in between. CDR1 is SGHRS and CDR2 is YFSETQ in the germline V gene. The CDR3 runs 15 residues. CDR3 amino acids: CASSLARGSNYGYTF. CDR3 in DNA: TGCGCCAGCAGCTTGGCCCGTGGGAGTAACTATGGCTACACCTTC.

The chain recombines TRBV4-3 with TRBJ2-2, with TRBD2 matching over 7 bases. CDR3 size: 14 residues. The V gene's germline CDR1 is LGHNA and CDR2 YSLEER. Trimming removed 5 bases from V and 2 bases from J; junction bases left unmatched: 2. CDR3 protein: CASSSSGNTGELFF. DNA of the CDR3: TGCGCCAGCAGCTCTAGCGGAAACACCGGGGAGCTGTTTTTT.

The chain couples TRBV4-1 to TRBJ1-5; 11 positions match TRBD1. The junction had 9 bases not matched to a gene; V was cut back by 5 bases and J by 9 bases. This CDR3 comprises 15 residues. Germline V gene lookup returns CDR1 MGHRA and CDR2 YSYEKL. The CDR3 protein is CASSSRTGGTWPQHF. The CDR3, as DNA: TGCGCCAGCAGCTCTCGGACAGGGGGCACTTGGCCCCAGCATTTT.

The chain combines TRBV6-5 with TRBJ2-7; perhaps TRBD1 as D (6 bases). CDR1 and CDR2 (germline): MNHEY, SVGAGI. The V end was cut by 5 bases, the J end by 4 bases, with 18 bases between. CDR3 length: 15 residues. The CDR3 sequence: CASSNEQGSVYEQYF. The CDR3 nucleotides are TGTGCCAGCAGTAACGAACAGGGATCTGTGTACGAGCAGTACTTC.

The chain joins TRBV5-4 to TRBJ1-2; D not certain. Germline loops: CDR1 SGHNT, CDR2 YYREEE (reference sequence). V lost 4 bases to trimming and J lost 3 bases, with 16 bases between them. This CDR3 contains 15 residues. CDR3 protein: CASSLYQTTHYGYTF. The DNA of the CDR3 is TGTGCCAGCAGCCTCTACCAGACAACTCACTATGGCTACACCTTC.

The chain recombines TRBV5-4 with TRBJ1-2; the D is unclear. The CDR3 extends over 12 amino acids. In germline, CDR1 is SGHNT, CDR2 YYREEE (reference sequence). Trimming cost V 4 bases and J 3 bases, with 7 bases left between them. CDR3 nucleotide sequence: TGTGCCAGCAGCAGCCGGGACTATGGCTACACCTTC. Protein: CASSSRDYGYTF.

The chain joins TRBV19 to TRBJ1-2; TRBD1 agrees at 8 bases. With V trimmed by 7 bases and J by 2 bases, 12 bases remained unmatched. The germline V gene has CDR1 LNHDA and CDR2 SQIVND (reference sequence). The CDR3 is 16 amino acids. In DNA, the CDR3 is TGTGCCAGTACCAGAGACCGGGACAGGCTAAACTATGGCTACACCTTC. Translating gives CASTRDRDRLNYGYTF.

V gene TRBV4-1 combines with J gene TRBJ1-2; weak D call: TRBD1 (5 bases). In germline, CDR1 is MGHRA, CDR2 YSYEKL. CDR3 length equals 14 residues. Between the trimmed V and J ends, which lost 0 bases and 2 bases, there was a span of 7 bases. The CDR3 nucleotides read TGCGCCAGCAGCCAAGACCAGGGAAACTATGGCTACACCTTC. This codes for CASSQDQGNYGYTF.

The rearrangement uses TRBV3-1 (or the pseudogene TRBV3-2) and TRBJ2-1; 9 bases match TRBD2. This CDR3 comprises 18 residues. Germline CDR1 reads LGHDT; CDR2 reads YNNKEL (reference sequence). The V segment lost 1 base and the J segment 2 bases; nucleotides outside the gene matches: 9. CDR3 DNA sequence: TGTGCCAGCAGCCAAGCAGTGGCGGGGGGGCCAACCTACAATGAGCAGTTCTTC. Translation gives CASSQAVAGGPTYNEQFF.

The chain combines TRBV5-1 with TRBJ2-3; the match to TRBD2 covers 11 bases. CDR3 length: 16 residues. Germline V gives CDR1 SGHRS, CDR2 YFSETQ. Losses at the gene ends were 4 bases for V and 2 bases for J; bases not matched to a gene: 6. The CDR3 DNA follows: TGCGCCAGCAGCCCTGGGACTAGCGGAGACACAGATACGCAGTATTTT. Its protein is CASSPGTSGDTDTQYF.

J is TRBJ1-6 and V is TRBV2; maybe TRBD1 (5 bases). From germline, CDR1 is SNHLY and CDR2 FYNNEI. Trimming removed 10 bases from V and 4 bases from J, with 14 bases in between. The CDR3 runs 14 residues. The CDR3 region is CATQGTRYNSPLHF. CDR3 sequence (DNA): TGTGCCACTCAGGGTACACGATATAATTCACCCCTCCACTTT.

The CDR3 DNA is TGTGCCAGCAGCGTAGATTCTAGAAGTGCGACCCAGTACTTC. Encoded protein: CASSVDSRSATQYF. J is TRBJ2-5 and V is TRBV9; no definite D call. Trimming took 0 bases from V and 7 from J, leaving 13 bases between them. The CDR3 covers 14 residues. Germline-derived CDR1 and CDR2 are SGDLS and YYNGEE.

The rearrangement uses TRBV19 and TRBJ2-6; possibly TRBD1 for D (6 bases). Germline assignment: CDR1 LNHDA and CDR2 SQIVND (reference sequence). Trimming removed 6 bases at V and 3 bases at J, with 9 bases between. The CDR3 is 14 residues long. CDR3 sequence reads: CASSQGIGANVLTF. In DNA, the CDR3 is TGTGCCAGTAGCCAGGGGATTGGGGCCAACGTCCTGACTTTC.

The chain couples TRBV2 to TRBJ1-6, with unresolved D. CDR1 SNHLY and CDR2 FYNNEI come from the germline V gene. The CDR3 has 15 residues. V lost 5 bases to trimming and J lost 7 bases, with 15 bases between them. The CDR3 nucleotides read TGTGCCAGCAGTCCTCTGAGGGTCGGGAATTCACCCCTCCACTTT. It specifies CASSPLRVGNSPLHF. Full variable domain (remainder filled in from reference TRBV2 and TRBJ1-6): EPEVTQTPSHQVTQMGQEVILRCVPISNHLYFYWYRQILGQKVEFLVSFYNNEISEKSEIFDDQFSVERPDGSNFTLKIRSTKLEDSAMYFCASSPLRVGNSPLHFGNGTRLTVT.

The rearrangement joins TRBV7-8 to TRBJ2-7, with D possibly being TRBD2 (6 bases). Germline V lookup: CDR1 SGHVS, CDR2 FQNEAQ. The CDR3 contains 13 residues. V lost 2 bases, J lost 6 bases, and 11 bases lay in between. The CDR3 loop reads CASSLSGVLEQYF. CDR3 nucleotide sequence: TGTGCCAGCAGCTTATCGGGGGTTCTCGAGCAGTACTTC.

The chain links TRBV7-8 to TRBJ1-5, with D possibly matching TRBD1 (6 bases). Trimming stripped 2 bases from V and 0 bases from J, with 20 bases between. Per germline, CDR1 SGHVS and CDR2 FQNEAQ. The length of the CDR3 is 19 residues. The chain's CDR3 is CASSLLAGALSPSNQPQHF. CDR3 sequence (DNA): TGTGCCAGCAGCTTATTGGCAGGGGCCTTATCTCCTAGCAATCAGCCCCAGCATTTT.

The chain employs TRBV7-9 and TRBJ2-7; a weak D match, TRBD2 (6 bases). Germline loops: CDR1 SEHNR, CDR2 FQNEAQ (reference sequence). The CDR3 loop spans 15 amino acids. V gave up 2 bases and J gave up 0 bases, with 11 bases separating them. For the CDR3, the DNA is TGTGCCAGCAGCTTAAGCGGGCGAACCTCCTACGAGCAGTACTTC. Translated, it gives CASSLSGRTSYEQYF.

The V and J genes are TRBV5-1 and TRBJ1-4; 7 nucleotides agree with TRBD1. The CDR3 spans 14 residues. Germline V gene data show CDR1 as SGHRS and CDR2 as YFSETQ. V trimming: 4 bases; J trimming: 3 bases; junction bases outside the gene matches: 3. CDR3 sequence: CASSKGQPNEKLFF. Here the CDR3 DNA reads TGCGCCAGCAGCAAGGGACAGCCTAATGAAAAACTGTTTTTT.

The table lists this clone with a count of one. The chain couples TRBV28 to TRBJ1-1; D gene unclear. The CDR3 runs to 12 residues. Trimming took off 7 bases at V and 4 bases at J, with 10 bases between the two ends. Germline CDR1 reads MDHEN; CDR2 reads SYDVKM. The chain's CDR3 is CASKPRVTEAFF. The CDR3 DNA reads TGTGCCAGCAAACCTCGGGTCACTGAAGCTTTCTTT.

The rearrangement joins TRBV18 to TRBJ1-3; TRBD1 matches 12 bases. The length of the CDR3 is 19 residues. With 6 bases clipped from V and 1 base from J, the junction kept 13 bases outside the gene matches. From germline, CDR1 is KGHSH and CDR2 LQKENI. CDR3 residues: CASSPRGQGAGGSGNTIYF. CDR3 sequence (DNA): TGTGCCAGCTCTCCCCGGGGACAGGGGGCAGGAGGATCTGGAAACACCATATATTTT.

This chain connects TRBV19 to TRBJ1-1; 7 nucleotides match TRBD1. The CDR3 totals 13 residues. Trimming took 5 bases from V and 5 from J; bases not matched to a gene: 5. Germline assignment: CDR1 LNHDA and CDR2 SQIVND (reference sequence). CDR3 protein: CASSSGQATEAFF. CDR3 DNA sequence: TGTGCCAGTAGTTCAGGACAGGCTACTGAAGCTTTCTTT.